This TCR beta chain was profiled in a study of cytomegalovirus exposure and HLA in healthy donors. Concerning this clone: Its target is not known.

Study-level results: Some TCR beta chains (around 180 of them) were listed as cytomegalovirus-associated.

PCR primers comprised 60 Vbeta and 13 Jbeta primers. Generated by immunoSEQ multiplex PCR, the TCRdb table keeps only in-frame clones and is missing some. Counted here are about 99,000 clones, over 75% occurring once; the ten biggest clones make up roughly 3%. The sequencing input was PBMCs. The receptor comes from a man aged 40-49 years in good health and CMV-seronegative.

CDR3 in DNA: TGTGCCAGCAGCTTAGAAGCGGGGGTGAACACCGGGGAGCTGTTTTTT. This encodes CASSLEAGVNTGELFF. The chain is built from TRBV13 and TRBJ2-2, with 8 bases that match TRBD2. With 1 base clipped from V and 1 base from J, the junction kept 2 bases outside the gene matches. The V gene's germline CDR1 is PRHDT and CDR2 FYEKMQ (reference sequence). The CDR3 extends over 16 amino acids.